One TCR beta chain is described in this entry. The CDR3 loop spans 14 amino acids. V lost 5 bases and J lost 5; bases outside the gene matches: 4. Germline V CDR1 and CDR2: LNHDA, SQIVND (reference sequence). Clones were sequenced by immunoSEQ multiplex PCR, and TCRdb holds only the in-frame ones, with some missing. Among fewer than 20,000 clones, over 75% were seen once, and the ten largest hold 9.5% to 15%. The data were obtained in a study of technical replicates of blood from several donors. Sequencing was done on a sample of PBMCs. This TCR derives from a human donor in good health. The rearrangement joins TRBV19 to TRBJ2-5, with 11 positions matching TRBD2. The CDR3 sequence: CASSPIAGGETQYF. The CDR3 DNA follows: TGTGCCAGTAGTCCCATAGCGGGAGGGGAGACCCAGTACTTC.